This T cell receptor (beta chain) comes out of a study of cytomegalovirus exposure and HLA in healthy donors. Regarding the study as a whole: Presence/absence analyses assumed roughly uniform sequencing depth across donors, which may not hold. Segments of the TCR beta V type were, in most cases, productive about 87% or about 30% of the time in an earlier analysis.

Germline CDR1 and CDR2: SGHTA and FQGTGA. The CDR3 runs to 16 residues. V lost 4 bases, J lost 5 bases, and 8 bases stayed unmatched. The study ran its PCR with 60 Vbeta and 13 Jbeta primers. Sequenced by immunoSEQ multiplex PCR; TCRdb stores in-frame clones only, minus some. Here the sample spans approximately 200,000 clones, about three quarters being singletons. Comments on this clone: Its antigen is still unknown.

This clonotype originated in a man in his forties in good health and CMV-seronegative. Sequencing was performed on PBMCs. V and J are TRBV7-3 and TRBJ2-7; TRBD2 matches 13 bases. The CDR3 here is CASSSGLAGVEDEQYF. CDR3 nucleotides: TGTGCCAGCAGCTCCGGACTAGCGGGAGTAGAAGACGAGCAGTACTTC.